This is a list of T cell receptor beta chains from one sample in a study of cytomegalovirus exposure and HLA in healthy donors. Libraries were prepared by immunoSEQ multiplex PCR; TCRdb keeps only in-frame clonotypes and omits some of them. The sample comprises fewer than 200,000 clones, about an eighth of which are singletons, and approximately 7.8% rests with the top ten. The sample taken for sequencing was PBMCs. The receptors originated from a man in his fifties or sixties in good health and CMV-seropositive. Both conserved end residues are part of each CDR3. A D gene is named only where the DNA matches it firmly. Only some rows state a clone size, as once, few, many or a class for expanded clones.

d_call clone_size j_call v_call cdr3_nt cdr3_aa
TRBD2 NA TRBJ2-3 TRBV19 TGTGCCAGTACCCTTAGCGGGGGGGTCACAGATACGCAGTATTTT CASTLSGGVTDTQYF
NA NA TRBJ1-5 TRBV7-2 TGTGCCAGCAGCGTCGCGTCTGGGGCCAATCAGCCCCAGCATTTT CASSVASGANQPQHF
TRBD1 few TRBJ1-6 TRBV19 TGTGCCAGTTTGGACAGGGGGCTAAATAATTCACCCCTCCACTTT CASLDRGLNNSPLHF
NA NA TRBJ1-2 TRBV9 TGTGCCAGCAGTCCTTGGGGGGGGAGGGATGGCTACACCTTC CASSPWGGRDGYTF
NA NA TRBJ2-2 TRBV6-5 TGTGCCAGCAGTTACACCGGGTTTCAGGAGCTGTTTTTT CASSYTGFQELFF
NA few TRBJ1-6 TRBV30 TGTGCCTGGAGTGTACGGGGTAGTAATTCACCCCTCCACTTT CAWSVRGSNSPLHF
NA NA TRBJ2-5 TRBV5-4 TGTGCCAGCAGTCCGACAAGTGAAGAGACCCAGTACTTC CASSPTSEETQYF
NA few TRBJ1-2 TRBV21-1 TGTGCCAGCAGCCTCAGGCGACAGGGGAGGTCCAACTATGGCTACACCTTC CASSLRRQGRSNYGYTF
TRBD2 few TRBJ2-1 TRBV7-2 TGTGCCAGCAGCTTAGTGAGCGGGGGGGCCTGGTTTAATGAGCAGTTCTTC CASSLVSGGAWFNEQFF
TRBD1 NA TRBJ1-5 TRBV6-1 TGTGCCAGCGCCCTCGACAGGGTGGGCAATCAGCCCCAGCATTTT CASALDRVGNQPQHF
TRBD2 NA TRBJ2-4 TRBV5-1 TGCGCCAGCAGCCCTGGACTAGCGGGGCTGGTAGCCAAAAACATTCAGTACTTC CASSPGLAGLVAKNIQYF
NA few TRBJ2-2 TRBV5-1 TGCGCCAGCAGCCCGTCAACTGGTCCCGGGGAGCTGTTTTTT CASSPSTGPGELFF
TRBD1 few TRBJ1-3 TRBV7-9 TGTGCCAGCAGCATAACGGGGACAGGGACAGGAAACACCATATATTTT CASSITGTGTGNTIYF
TRBD1 few TRBJ2-7 TRBV29-1 TGCAGCGTTGGGGGACAGGGGCCCCTCTACGAGCAGTACTTC CSVGGQGPLYEQYF
NA few TRBJ1-2 TRBV30 TGTGCCTGGAGTTTCGGTATCGCGGAAAGCTACACCTTC CAWSFGIAESYTF
NA NA TRBJ2-7 TRBV19 TGTGCCAGTAGTATCCTGGGACCAGGGGACTACGAGCAGTACTTC CASSILGPGDYEQYF
TRBD2 NA TRBJ2-7 TRBV27 TGTGCCAGCACCCGCCGGGCGGGGGGGTTTTACGAGCAGTACTTC CASTRRAGGFYEQYF
TRBD1 few TRBJ1-6 TRBV7-2 TGTGCCAGCAGCTTAGAAGGGGGACAGGGGGTCTCACCCCTCCACTTT CASSLEGGQGVSPLHF
TRBD2 NA TRBJ2-3 TRBV5-4 TGTGCCAGCAGCTTGGAACTAGCGGTTCGAAATACGCAGTATTTT CASSLELAVRNTQYF
TRBD1 few TRBJ1-1 TRBV30 TGTGCCTTTAAAATACAGGGGATCGGTGAAGCTTTCTTT CAFKIQGIGEAFF
NA NA TRBJ1-4 TRBV4-2 TGTGCCAGCAGCCAAGATGTAGGGGCAGGGGTAACTAATGAAAAACTGTTTTTT CASSQDVGAGVTNEKLFF
NA few TRBJ1-3 TRBV7-2 TGTGCCAGCAGCTTAGAGCCAGGATCCCGCTCTGGAAACACCATATATTTT CASSLEPGSRSGNTIYF
TRBD2 NA TRBJ2-5 TRBV5-4 TGTGCCAGCAGCCAACGACTAGCGGGGGCCCAGGTGTACTTC CASSQRLAGAQVYF
TRBD1 few TRBJ1-1 TRBV7-2 TGTGCCAGCAGCCCCTGGCCCGGGACAGGGGGCGCCGGCACTGAAGCTTTCTTT CASSPWPGTGGAGTEAFF
TRBD1 few TRBJ1-4 TRBV27 TGTGCCAGCACCGTCTATTGGACAGGGAACCTTGGTAATGAAAAACTGTTTTTT CASTVYWTGNLGNEKLFF
NA NA TRBJ2-3 TRBV11-3 TGTGCCAGCAGCTTGGGCTCGGATACGCAGTATTTT CASSLGSDTQYF
NA NA TRBJ2-2 TRBV11-3 TGTGCCAGCAGCCGGACACTGAACACCGGGGAGCTGTTTTTT CASSRTLNTGELFF
NA NA TRBJ1-2 TRBV29-1 TGCAGCGTTGAAGAAGAAGGGAGGTCCGGCTACACCTTC CSVEEEGRSGYTF
NA NA TRBJ2-6 TRBV19 TGTGCCATTTCCGACGGGTATGGGGCCAACGTCCTGACTTTC CAISDGYGANVLTF
TRBD1 few TRBJ1-4 TRBV11-3 TGTGCCAGCAGTTCCGCAGGGGGTACTGAAAAACTGTTTTTT CASSSAGGTEKLFF
NA few TRBJ2-4 TRBV19 TGTGCCAGTCTGAACCCGGGACTGGAAAACATTCAGTACTTC CASLNPGLENIQYF
TRBD2 few TRBJ2-3 TRBV5-6 TGTGCCACCCACGGAGCGGGGGGGGCAGATACGCAGTATTTT CATHGAGGADTQYF
NA NA TRBJ2-1 TRBV7-2 TGTGCCAGCAGCCCCCGGACAGGGAGGGATGAGCAGTTCTTC CASSPRTGRDEQFF
NA few TRBJ1-5 TRBV18 TGTGCCAGCTCATCCGATAGAAATCAGCCCCAGCATTTT CASSSDRNQPQHF
NA NA TRBJ1-2 TRBV5-3 TGTGCCAGAAGCGGGGGGGAAAGTTGCCGACGCTACACCTTC CARSGGESCRRYTF
TRBD2 NA TRBJ2-4 TRBV5-1 TGCGCCAGCAGCTTTGCGGGGGGGCGCGCCAAAAACATTCAGTACTTC CASSFAGGRAKNIQYF
NA NA TRBJ2-7 TRBV6-5 TGTGCCAGCAGTCCCGGGACTCTCGAGCAGTACTTC CASSPGTLEQYF
NA few TRBJ2-1 TRBV6-6 TGTGCCAGCAGCTCGAGGCAAAATTACAATGAGCAGTTCTTC CASSSRQNYNEQFF
NA NA TRBJ2-2 TRBV27 TGTGCCAGCAGTCCGAGGGCGGAGAGGTCCGGGGAGCTGTTTTTT CASSPRAERSGELFF
NA NA TRBJ1-5 TRBV6-1 TGTGCCAGCGAATCAGGAAGCCCCAATCAGCCCCAGCATTTT CASESGSPNQPQHF
NA NA TRBJ1-2 TRBV12-5 TGTGCTAGTGGTCCCAACCAGTACCCTTATGGCTACACCTTC CASGPNQYPYGYTF
TRBD2 few TRBJ2-5 TRBV4-1 TGCGCCAGCAGCCGCCAAGATGCGAATTTAGGTAGCGGGGGCCAAGAGACCCAGTACTTC CASSRQDANLGSGGQETQYF
NA few TRBJ1-5 TRBV29-1 TGCAGCGGTTCAGGGTTCCTTCCCCAGCATTTT CSGSGFLPQHF
NA NA TRBJ1-5 TRBV19 TGTGCCAGTACCAAGCGACAGGATTATAGCAATCAGCCCCAGCATTTT CASTKRQDYSNQPQHF
NA few TRBJ2-7 TRBV5-4 TGTGCCAGCAGCGCGGGACTGACCTACGAGCAGTACTTC CASSAGLTYEQYF
NA NA TRBJ2-7 TRBV4-1 TGCGCCAGCAGCCAAGATCGGGATAGCGGTTCCTCCTACGAGCAGTACTTC CASSQDRDSGSSYEQYF
NA few TRBJ1-1 TRBV5-1 TGCGCCAGCAGCTTGGTGGAGGGGAACACTGAAGCTTTCTTT CASSLVEGNTEAFF
NA NA TRBJ1-1 TRBV5-1 TGCGCCAGCACCTTTGGGGAGACAGGCACTGAAGCTTTCTTT CASTFGETGTEAFF
TRBD2 few TRBJ2-1 TRBV6-5 TGTGCCAGCAGCTCCGGACTAGCGGAGGGTATGAAGAGGTTCTTC CASSSGLAEGMKRFF
TRBD1 few TRBJ1-1 TRBV12-5 TGTGCTAGTGGTTTGGTCCGGGACAGGGATCGGGGCACTGAAGCTTTCTTT CASGLVRDRDRGTEAFF
NA NA TRBJ1-1 TRBV19 TGTGCCAGTAGTCTCCTAGGGGGAGTGGAGGCTTTCTTT CASSLLGGVEAFF
NA NA TRBJ1-2 TRBV2 TGTGCCAGCAAAGGGGGTGAGGCTGGCTACACCTTC CASKGGEAGYTF
NA NA TRBJ1-2 TRBV7-2 TGTGCCAGCAGCTTGGAGTCGGGTGGCTACACCTTC CASSLESGGYTF
NA NA TRBJ2-5 TRBV18 TGTGCCAGCTCACCGGGCACCCAAGAGACCCAGTACTTC CASSPGTQETQYF
NA few TRBJ1-2 TRBV9 TGTGCCAGCAGCCCCCCCGGGACATCCTATGGCTACACCTTC CASSPPGTSYGYTF
NA few TRBJ1-5 TRBV7-2 TGTGCCAGCAGCTTAGCGCTCCAGTCGTGGCAGCCCCAGCATTTT CASSLALQSWQPQHF
TRBD2 few TRBJ2-3 TRBV27 TGTGCCAGCAGTCCAAGACTAGCAGGCACAGATACGCAGTATTTT CASSPRLAGTDTQYF
TRBD2 few TRBJ2-1 TRBV5-1 TGCGCCAGCAGTTCCAGCGGGGTATCCTACAATGAGCAGTTCTTC CASSSSGVSYNEQFF
TRBD1 NA TRBJ1-6 TRBV4-3 TGCGCCAGCAGCCAAGTTACAGGGGATTCACCCCCCCACTTT CASSQVTGDSPPHF